The 6 T cell receptor beta chains presented below share a single source sample, sequenced in a study of T-cell reconstitution after alpha-beta-depleted transplantation in children. As it was prepared, the TCRbeta library received unique molecular identifiers. From the PCR reads, TCRdb called clonotypes with MiXCR, one entry per CDR3 protein. The repertoire holds tens of thousands of distinct CDR3 sequences, with less than 20% as singletons. Sequenced material: PBMCs, mostly from graft donor cells, taken 360 days after TCRalphabeta/CD19-depleted stem cell transplant. These receptors were collected from a male patient under 10 years old who had a stem cell transplant for acute lymphoblastic leukemia, so the T cells may come from the graft donor.

The gene calls are TRBV2 and TRBJ2-7, with 10 bases lining up with TRBD2. V dropped 7 bases and J dropped 5; count of bases not matched to a gene: 8. The CDR3 runs to 14 residues. The V gene's germline CDR1 is SNHLY and CDR2 FYNNEI. The CDR3 reads CASIPLAGDHEQYF. As DNA, the CDR3 is TGTGCCAGCATTCCCCTAGCGGGAGACCACGAGCAGTACTTC.

The V call is TRBV7-9, the J call TRBJ2-3; 9 positions match TRBD2. The germline V gene encodes CDR1 SEHNR and CDR2 FQNEAQ (reference sequence). This CDR3 contains 15 residues. The V and J ends lost 6 bases and 3 bases, in that order; junction bases with no gene match: 7. This CDR3 reads CASSYLAGLTDTQYF. In nucleotides, the CDR3 is TGTGCCAGCAGTTATCTAGCGGGACTAACAGATACGCAGTATTTT.

This chain uses TRBV7-9 with TRBJ1-1, with D unresolved. V was trimmed by 5 bases and J by 4 bases, leaving 8 bases between them. This CDR3 is built from 12 residues. Germline loops: CDR1 SEHNR, CDR2 FQNEAQ (reference sequence). The CDR3 coding sequence is TGTGCCAGCAGCCCCATCGGCACTGAAGCTTTCTTT. Protein product: CASSPIGTEAFF.

J is TRBJ2-7 and V is TRBV10-3; D is unresolved. The length of the CDR3 is 13 residues. The V end lost 3 bases, the J end lost 3 bases, and 9 bases lay between the germline ends. Germline CDR1 ENHRY, CDR2 SYGVKD. The CDR3 nucleotides read TGTGCCATCAGTGACAGGCAGTTCTACGAGCAGTACTTC. As protein: CAISDRQFYEQYF.

This clonotype showed up just a few times. The J gene is TRBJ1-5, the V gene TRBV6-1, with TRBD1 matching 9 bases. Trimming removed 6 bases from V and 6 bases from J; junction bases left unmatched: 6. In germline, CDR1 is MNHNS, CDR2 SASEGT. The CDR3 has 14 amino acids. CDR3 bases: TGTGCCAGCAGCCACAGGGGGCCCAGTCAGCCCCAGCATTTT. It is translated as CASSHRGPSQPQHF.

The V gene is TRBV2, the J gene TRBJ2-5; TRBD1 matches at 7 bases. Germline assignment: CDR1 SNHLY and CDR2 FYNNEI. The CDR3 covers 15 residues. J gave up 5 bases and V 8 bases, and 14 bases lay outside the gene matches. The chain's CDR3 is CASSGPRGRRETQYF. The CDR3, as DNA: TGTGCCAGCTCGGGGCCAAGGGGGCGCCGGGAGACCCAGTACTTC.